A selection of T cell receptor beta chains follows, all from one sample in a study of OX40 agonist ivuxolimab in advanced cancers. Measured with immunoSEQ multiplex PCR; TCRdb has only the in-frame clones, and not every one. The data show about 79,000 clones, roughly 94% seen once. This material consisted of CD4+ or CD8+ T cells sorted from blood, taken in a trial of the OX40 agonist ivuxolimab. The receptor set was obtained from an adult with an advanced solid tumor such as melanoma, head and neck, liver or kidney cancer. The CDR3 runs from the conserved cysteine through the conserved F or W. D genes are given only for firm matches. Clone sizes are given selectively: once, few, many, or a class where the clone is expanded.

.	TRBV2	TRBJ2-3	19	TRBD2	TGTGCCAGCTTCGGAAATAAGGAGTCGAGCGGGAGGGGGGCAGATACGCAGTATTTT	CASFGNKESSGRGADTQYF
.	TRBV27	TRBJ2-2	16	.	TGTGCCAGCAGTTTGAATACTCCAACGAACACCGGGGAGCTGTTTTTT	CASSLNTPTNTGELFF
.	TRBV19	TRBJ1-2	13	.	TGTGCCAGTAGTATCTTCGATAACTATGGCTACACCTTC	CASSIFDNYGYTF
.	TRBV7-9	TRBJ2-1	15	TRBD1	TGTGCCAGCAGCCTAGGGACAGGGTCCTACAATGAGCAGTTCTTC	CASSLGTGSYNEQFF
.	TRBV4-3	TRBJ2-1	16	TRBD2	TGCGCCAGCAGCCAAGATCGGGCGGGAGGCCACAATGAGCAGTTCTTC	CASSQDRAGGHNEQFF
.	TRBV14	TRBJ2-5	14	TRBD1	TGTGCCAGCAGCATTACAGGGGGACGAGAGACCCAGTACTTC	CASSITGGRETQYF
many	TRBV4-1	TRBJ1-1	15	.	TGCGCCAGCAGCCAAGATCCTCTCAGGGACTACGAAGCTTTCTTT	CASSQDPLRDYEAFF
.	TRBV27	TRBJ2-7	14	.	TGTGCCAGCAGTTTCGGGCAGGGTCACTACGAGCAGTACTTC	CASSFGQGHYEQYF
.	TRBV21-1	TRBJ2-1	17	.	TGTGCCAGCAGCCCAAGACAGGAGCCTTCCATCTACAATGAGCAGTTCTTC	CASSPRQEPSIYNEQFF
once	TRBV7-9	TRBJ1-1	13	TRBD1	TGTGCCAGCGCCCAGGGGGTATCCACTGAAGCTTTCTTT	CASAQGVSTEAFF
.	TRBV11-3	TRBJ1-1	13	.	TGTGCCAGCAGCTTAGGGACAAACACTGAAGCTTTCTTT	CASSLGTNTEAFF
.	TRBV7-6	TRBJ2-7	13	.	TGTGCCAGCAGCTGGGGAGACTCCTACGAGCAGTACTTC	CASSWGDSYEQYF
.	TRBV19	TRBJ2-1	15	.	TGTGCCAGTAGTACCCGAGACACCTCCTACAATGAGCAGTTCTTC	CASSTRDTSYNEQFF
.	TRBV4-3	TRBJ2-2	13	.	TGCGCCAGCAGCCAAGTAGTCACCGGGGAGCTGTTTTTT	CASSQVVTGELFF
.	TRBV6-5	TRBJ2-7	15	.	TGTGCCAGCAGTTACGGTGGTCTTACCAGCTACGAGCAGTACTTC	CASSYGGLTSYEQYF
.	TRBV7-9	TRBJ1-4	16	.	TGTGCCAGCAGCTTATTCTTCACAGACCAAGGCGAAAAACTGTTTTTT	CASSLFFTDQGEKLFF
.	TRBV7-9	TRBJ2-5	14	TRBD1	TGTGCCAGCAGCTTATCCGACAGGGGGGAGACCCAGTACTTC	CASSLSDRGETQYF
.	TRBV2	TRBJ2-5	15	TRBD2	TGTGCCAGCAGCCCCGGACTAGCAGACCAAGAGACCCAGTACTTC	CASSPGLADQETQYF
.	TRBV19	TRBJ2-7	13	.	TGTGCCAGTAGTATTGACCCGGCCTACGAGCAGTACTTC	CASSIDPAYEQYF
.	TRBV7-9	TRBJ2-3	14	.	TGTGCCAGCAGCTTTGGGGGAGTGACAGATACGCAGTATTTT	CASSFGGVTDTQYF